The entry that follows covers one TCR beta chain sequence. No antigen is known for it. This specimen comes from a study of OX40 agonist ivuxolimab in advanced cancers. This CDR3 is 16 amino acids long. Germline V gives CDR1 SGHAT, CDR2 FQNNGV. Trimming took 2 bases from V and 4 from J; bases not matched to a gene: 3. The repertoire was sequenced with immunoSEQ multiplex PCR; TCRdb's copy has only in-frame clones and lacks some. The sample carries 39,000 or so clones, more than 75% recorded once. The study's findings and limits: Some of the nonresponding patients also showed low levels of normalized T-cell clonal expansion.

The rearrangement links TRBV11-2 to TRBJ2-3; 13 bases fit TRBD2. The TCR was taken from an adult with an advanced solid tumor such as melanoma, head and neck, liver or kidney cancer. Material: CD4+ or CD8+ T cells sorted from blood, obtained in a trial of the OX40 agonist ivuxolimab. This CDR3 is CASSLRTSGSADTQYF. DNA of the CDR3: TGTGCCAGCAGCTTACGGACTAGCGGGAGTGCAGATACGCAGTATTTT.